This passage covers 32 T cell receptor beta chains from one sample sequenced in a study of cytomegalovirus exposure and HLA in healthy donors. This PCR relied on a set of 60 Vbeta primers and 13 Jbeta primers. Repertoires were generated with immunoSEQ multiplex PCR, while TCRdb's copy carries only in-frame clones and drops some. The sample lists more than 80,000 clones; around 73% were seen once. The sequenced sample consisted of PBMCs. These receptors came from a woman in her forties in good health and CMV-seropositive.

J is TRBJ2-1 and V is TRBV6-1; a weak D match, TRBD2 (5 bases). The CDR3 contains 13 residues. Germline loops: CDR1 MNHNS, CDR2 SASEGT. V dropped 1 base and J dropped 10 bases, with 11 bases sitting between them. The CDR3 spells CASSEGPRREQFF. The CDR3 DNA follows: TGTGCCAGCAGTGAAGGTCCACGGAGGGAGCAGTTCTTC.

This chain connects TRBV5-6 to TRBJ2-7, with TRBD2 matching over 8 bases. Trimming at V came to 0 bases and at J to 5 bases, leaving 10 bases not matched to a gene. Germline-derived CDR1 and CDR2 are SGHDT and YYEEEE. The CDR3 length is 16 residues. CDR3 nucleotide sequence: TGTGCCAGCAGCTTGGGGGCGGGTCTAGCGGGTCACGAGCAGTACTTC. Translating gives CASSLGAGLAGHEQYF. The whole variable domain, remainder taken from reference TRBV5-6 and TRBJ2-7, is DAGVTQSPTHLIKTRGQQVTLRCSPKSGHDTVSWYQQALGQGPQFIFQYYEEEERQRGNFPDRFSGHQFPNYSSELNVNALLLGDSALYLCASSLGAGLAGHEQYFGPGTRLTVT.

CDR3 nucleotide sequence: TGTGCCAGCAGCGGGGTCAGCAATCAGCCCCAGCATTTT. It specifies CASSGVSNQPQHF. The V gene is TRBV25-1, the J gene TRBJ1-5; D gene ambiguous. The V end lost 6 bases, the J end lost 1 base, and 7 bases lay between the germline ends. The CDR3 spans 13 residues. Germline V gene sequence: CDR1 MGHDK, CDR2 SYGVNS.

This clone has a single count. The chain links TRBV11-2 to TRBJ1-1; 10 nucleotides align to TRBD1. V lost 5 bases to trimming and J lost 6 bases; unmatched junction nucleotides: 6. This CDR3 is built from 14 residues. Germline V CDR1 and CDR2: SGHAT, FQNNGV. DNA for the CDR3: TGTGCCAGCAGCCCCTGGGGGACAGGGGCTGAAGCTTTCTTT. It yields the protein CASSPWGTGAEAFF.

Here the CDR3 reads CASSSIRVGQPQHF. The DNA for the CDR3 is TGTGCCAGCAGTTCAATCAGGGTAGGACAGCCCCAGCATTTT. The V gene is TRBV6-5, the J gene TRBJ1-5, with D tentatively TRBD1 (5 bases). The germline V and J ends were trimmed by 4 bases and 7 bases, with 14 bases remaining between them. CDR1 is MNHEY and CDR2 is SVGAGI in the germline V gene. This CDR3 has 14 amino acids.

The rearrangement links TRBV23-1 to TRBJ2-1, with 9 bases identical to TRBD1. TRBV23-1 is treated as an ORF (open reading frame) with a function not yet certain. The CDR3 runs to 16 residues. Trimming removed 2 bases from V and 1 base from J; junction bases left unmatched: 3. The CDR3 DNA follows: TGCGCCAGCAGTCAAGGGGACAGGGTTTCCTACAATGAGCAGTTCTTC. Its protein product is CASSQGDRVSYNEQFF.

The V gene is TRBV6-1, the J gene TRBJ1-5, with 8 bases that match TRBD1. Germline V gene sequence: CDR1 MNHNS, CDR2 SASEGT. The CDR3 length is 13 residues. The trim removed 6 bases at V and 9 bases at J, leaving 7 bases unmatched. Written as DNA, the CDR3 is TGTGCCAGCAGCCAGGGGACAGGCCGGCCCCAGCATTTT. Translation gives CASSQGTGRPQHF.

The rearrangement uses TRBV28 and TRBJ2-1; D perhaps matches TRBD2 (6 bases). This CDR3 has 13 residues. Deletions cut 5 bases from V and 6 bases from J, with 11 bases between. Germline V gene data show CDR1 as MDHEN and CDR2 as SYDVKM. In nucleotides, the CDR3 is TGTGCCAGCAGTCTACAGACTAGCAATGAGCAGTTCTTC. As protein: CASSLQTSNEQFF.

This clone was seen a few times. V is TRBV7-9 and J is TRBJ1-3; the D gene is possibly TRBD1 (6 bases). There are 16 residues in the CDR3. Trimming pared 0 bases from V and 0 bases from J, leaving 9 bases between. Germline V gene lookup returns CDR1 SEHNR and CDR2 FQNEAQ (reference sequence). In DNA, the CDR3 is TGTGCCAGCAGCTTAGCTGGGGACATCTCTGGAAACACCATATATTTT. Its translation is CASSLAGDISGNTIYF.

The V call is TRBV6-1, the J call TRBJ2-3; TRBD2 is a possible D gene (6 bases). V was shortened by 5 bases and J by 0 bases, with 9 bases between the two germline ends. This CDR3 region has 14 residues. The V gene's germline CDR1 is MNHNS and CDR2 SASEGT. DNA for the CDR3: TGTGCCAGCAGTATAGGGACTAGCACAGATACGCAGTATTTT. Translated, it gives CASSIGTSTDTQYF.

The chain uses TRBV2 and TRBJ2-7; D is uncertain. Per the germline V gene, CDR1 is SNHLY and CDR2 is FYNNEI. The CDR3 consists of 10 residues. V dropped 10 bases and J dropped 4 bases, with 8 bases sitting between them. This CDR3 is CATQEYEQYF. The CDR3 nucleotides read TGTGCCACCCAAGAGTACGAGCAGTACTTC. Using reference TRBV2 and TRBJ2-7 for the parts outside the CDR3, the full variable domain is EPEVTQTPSHQVTQMGQEVILRCVPISNHLYFYWYRQILGQKVEFLVSFYNNEISEKSEIFDDQFSVERPDGSNFTLKIRSTKLEDSAMYFCATQEYEQYFGPGTRLTVT.

The chain couples TRBV27 to TRBJ2-1; 7 nucleotides agree with TRBD2. The CDR3 spans 15 residues. Trimming took 2 bases from V and 3 from J; bases not matched to a gene: 4. In germline, CDR1 is MNHEY, CDR2 SMNVEV (reference sequence). This chain's CDR3 is CASSLDPSGYNEQFF. In DNA, the CDR3 is TGTGCCAGCAGTTTAGATCCTAGCGGCTACAATGAGCAGTTCTTC.

The chain couples TRBV7-2 to TRBJ2-5; 7 nucleotides match TRBD2. CDR1 is SGHTA and CDR2 is FQGNSA in the germline V gene. The CDR3 spans 15 residues. The V segment lost 1 base and the J segment 5 bases; nucleotides outside the gene matches: 7. The CDR3 is CASSLVGGYDETQYF. CDR3 bases: TGTGCCAGCAGCTTAGTGGGAGGGTATGATGAGACCCAGTACTTC.

The gene calls are TRBV4-1 and TRBJ1-6; 8 bases match TRBD1. This CDR3 has 16 amino acids. CDR1 and CDR2 from the germline V gene are MGHRA and YSYEKL. V lost 2 bases to trimming and J lost 8 bases; unmatched junction nucleotides: 8. The CDR3 DNA reads TGCGCCAGCAGCCAACATAGGACAGGGAGGGATTCACCCCTCCACTTT. Encoded protein: CASSQHRTGRDSPLHF.

This chain uses TRBV20-1 with TRBJ1-1; perhaps TRBD1 as D (5 bases). Germline V CDR1 and CDR2: DFQATT, SNEGSKA (reference sequence). V gave up 1 base and J gave up 8 bases, with 8 bases separating them. The CDR3 is 11 residues long. The CDR3 region has the DNA TGCAGTGCTAGAGGGACATGGGAAGCTTTCTTT. This gives the protein CSARGTWEAFF.

J is TRBJ1-1 and V is TRBV13; 11 bases line up with TRBD1. The CDR3 length is 13 residues. Germline V CDR1 and CDR2: PRHDT, FYEKMQ (reference sequence). The J segment lost 2 bases and the V segment lost 9 bases, leaving 2 bases of the junction unmatched. The CDR3 nucleotides read TGTGCCAGACGGACAGGGGGCAACACTGAAGCTTTCTTT. This gives the protein CARRTGGNTEAFF.

V usage is TRBV5-1 and J usage is TRBJ2-1; D possibly corresponds to TRBD2 (5 bases). V shed 6 bases and J shed 3 bases, with 13 bases lying between them. CDR1 and CDR2 from the germline V gene are SGHRS and YFSETQ. The CDR3 is 14 amino acids. DNA for the CDR3: TGCGCCAGCACCCCCGGGAACGTCTACAATGAGCAGTTCTTC. It translates to CASTPGNVYNEQFF.

The CDR3 DNA reads as TGCGCCAGCAGCTTGGCCCTAGCGGGAGGCTTGGGAGAGCAGTACTTC. Translated: CASSLALAGGLGEQYF. This rearrangement joins TRBV5-1 to TRBJ2-7; the match to TRBD2 covers 11 bases. The V gene's germline CDR1 is SGHRS and CDR2 YFSETQ. The V gene end was trimmed by 0 bases and the J gene end by 7 bases; junction bases not matched to a gene: 9. The CDR3 extends over 16 amino acids.

J is TRBJ2-7 and V is TRBV2; 9 bases line up with TRBD1. The CDR3 has 15 residues. V lost 6 bases, J lost 3 bases, and 9 bases stayed unmatched. Germline CDR1 and CDR2: SNHLY and FYNNEI. The CDR3, as DNA: TGTGCCAGCAGCGTCTGGACAGGGGAGGACTACGAGCAGTACTTC. Its protein product is CASSVWTGEDYEQYF.

The chain has TRBV27 and TRBJ1-1; a possible D gene is TRBD1 (6 bases). V was clipped by 0 bases and J by 6 bases, with 14 bases between them. Germline V gives CDR1 MNHEY, CDR2 SMNVEV (reference sequence). The CDR3 contains 15 residues. The CDR3 nucleotides are TGTGCCAGCAGTTTATCCCGACAGGTGAGATCTGAAGCTTTCTTT. It codes for CASSLSRQVRSEAFF.

V gene TRBV27 combines with J gene TRBJ1-2; D perhaps matches TRBD1 (6 bases). Trimming removed 3 bases from V and 4 bases from J, with 12 bases in between. Germline values: CDR1 MNHEY, CDR2 SMNVEV (reference sequence). This CDR3 contains 14 residues. CDR3 in DNA: TGTGCCAGCAGTTTTACTGTACAGGGCTATGGCTACACCTTC. It is translated as CASSFTVQGYGYTF.

This clone showed up just a few times. The same CDR3 is also encoded by other DNA sequences in this sample. This chain links TRBV2 with TRBJ1-2; 10 bases agree with TRBD1. From germline, CDR1 is SNHLY and CDR2 FYNNEI. The CDR3 has 14 amino acids. J was trimmed by 7 bases and V by 5 bases; bases with no gene match: 7. This chain's CDR3 is CASSSGTGEGGYTF. The DNA of the CDR3 is TGTGCCAGCAGTTCCGGGACAGGGGAAGGTGGCTACACCTTC.

V usage is TRBV10-3 and J usage is TRBJ2-3, with 8 bases matching TRBD2. Germline V gene lookup returns CDR1 ENHRY and CDR2 SYGVKD. V dropped 6 bases and J dropped 1; count of bases not matched to a gene: 3. There are 14 residues in the CDR3. CDR3 protein: CAIRSGGGTDTQYF. The CDR3, as DNA: TGTGCCATCAGGTCGGGGGGGGGCACAGATACGCAGTATTTT.

The sample holds one count of this clone. The chain combines TRBV6-1 with TRBJ2-7; D may be TRBD1 (7 bases). V lost 2 bases and J lost 6, with 17 bases in between. Germline-derived CDR1 and CDR2 are MNHNS and SASEGT. The CDR3 loop spans 15 amino acids. Written as DNA, the CDR3 is TGTGCCAGCAGTGAAAGGCAGGGGGGAAGGTTCGAGCAGTACTTC. Translated, it gives CASSERQGGRFEQYF.

CDR3 region: CASSLQGLNTEAFF. The CDR3, as DNA: TGTGCCAGCAGTCTCCAGGGGCTGAACACTGAAGCTTTCTTT. The V call is TRBV11-2, the J call TRBJ1-1; TRBD1 might be the D (6 bases). The CDR3 covers 14 residues. Trimming took off 6 bases at V and 0 bases at J, with 11 bases between the two ends. Germline V gene data show CDR1 as SGHAT and CDR2 as FQNNGV.

This clone was found once. The chain combines TRBV27 with TRBJ2-1; no clear D gene. Looked up from germline, CDR1 is MNHEY and CDR2 is SMNVEV (reference sequence). This CDR3 has 11 residues. V was cut by 3 bases and J by 10 bases, with 7 bases left in between. CDR3 region: CASSLGAEQFF. CDR3 bases: TGTGCCAGCAGTTTGGGCGCGGAGCAGTTCTTC.

J is TRBJ1-1 and V is TRBV28; no reliable D call. The CDR3 runs to 13 residues. CDR1 MDHEN and CDR2 SYDVKM come from the germline V gene. The germline V and J ends were trimmed by 2 bases and 1 base, with 5 bases remaining between them. CDR3 nucleotide sequence: TGTGCCAGCAGTTTACCCTCGAACACTGAAGCTTTCTTT. Its protein product is CASSLPSNTEAFF.

The genes are TRBV5-1 and TRBJ2-7; TRBD2 aligns across 7 bases. Trimming took 4 bases from V and 4 from J; bases not matched to a gene: 11. CDR1 and CDR2 (germline): SGHRS, YFSETQ. This CDR3 comprises 15 residues. In nucleotides, the CDR3 is TGCGCCAGCAGCGTAGGACTAGTAATAGGGTACGAGCAGTACTTC. Its protein product is CASSVGLVIGYEQYF.

V gene TRBV6-1 combines with J gene TRBJ1-5, with a weak D call TRBD1 (5 bases). V lost 8 bases and J lost 5, with 13 bases in between. The V gene's germline CDR1 is MNHNS and CDR2 SASEGT. The CDR3 totals 13 residues. CDR3 DNA: TGTGCCAGCGGGAGCAGGGAGGATCAGCCCCAGCATTTT. The encoded protein is CASGSREDQPQHF.

This clone was detected only once. The V call is TRBV19, the J call TRBJ1-5, with TRBD1 matching over 7 bases. The germline V gene encodes CDR1 LNHDA and CDR2 SQIVND (reference sequence). V shed 7 bases and J 2 bases; nucleotides not matched to a gene: 5. CDR3 size: 14 residues. CDR3 in DNA: TGTGCCAGTACTGACAGGGTTGGCAATCAGCCCCAGCATTTT. Amino acids: CASTDRVGNQPQHF.

V gene TRBV27 combines with J gene TRBJ2-2, with D unresolved. V gave up 5 bases and J gave up 3 bases, with 7 bases separating them. The CDR3 is 13 residues long. The germline V gene encodes CDR1 MNHEY and CDR2 SMNVEV (reference sequence). The CDR3 region is CASSQLYTGELFF. The CDR3 DNA follows: TGTGCCAGCAGTCAACTTTACACCGGGGAGCTGTTTTTT.

This rearrangement joins TRBV15 to TRBJ2-1; no firm D call. Trimming removed 1 base at V and 6 bases at J, with 7 bases between. The CDR3 spans 13 residues. The V gene's germline CDR1 is LNHNV and CDR2 YYDKDF (reference sequence). The CDR3 here is CATSRGSVNEQFF. Written as DNA, the CDR3 is TGTGCCACCAGCAGAGGGTCGGTCAATGAGCAGTTCTTC.